A selection of T cell receptor beta chains follows, all from one sample in a study of T cell responses to AZD1222 COVID-19 vaccine. Produced via immunoSEQ multiplex PCR; TCRdb's table is partial and in-frame only. The sample has 15,000 or so clones, 84% seen once. Specimen: peripheral blood, collected 28 days after the second AZD1222 dose. These receptors were collected from an adult who received the AZD1222 COVID-19 vaccine. CDR3s include the opening cysteine and the closing phenylalanine or tryptophan.

TRBV5-1 | CASSLGSTGMRTEAFF
TRBV6-5 | CASSYGAGGYGYTF
TRBV4-1 | CASSPVGPAEQFF
TRBV7-9 | CASSLGDRHTEAFF
TRBV2 | CASSVGGLGTEAFF
TRBV5-5 | CASRRQLDVSEAFF
TRBV29-1 | CSVGTGVEEKLFF
TRBV5-1 | CASSLGQDYEQYF
TRBV25-1 | CASSVAAGNTIYF
TRBV5-1 | CASNGEGYPREQYF
TRBV15 | CATSKRGLLNEQYF
TRBV7-2 | CASTSYGGGRSYEQYF
TRBV28 | CASSFGTPVGYEQYF
TRBV28 | CASSQGLQPQHF
TRBV12-3/TRBV12-4 | CASSSGNTYGYTF
TRBV2 | CASSFGLAGKETQYF
TRBV13 | CASSPLTGPGELFF
TRBV18 | CASSPGTQGYEQYF
TRBV7-9 | CASSLPRDTYEQYF
TRBV6-5 | CAVGLAGSDTQYF
TRBV5-1 | CASSPASEGETQYF
TRBV4-1 | CASSQERIQPQHF
TRBV11-2 | CASSLVLSYEQYF
TRBV30 | CAWSPSWGPYNEQFF
TRBV5-4 | CASSLDWGAREQFF
TRBV3-1/TRBV3-2 | CASSQDRGFYGYTF
TRBV11-2 | CASSAPGTYSAIYF
TRBV12-3/TRBV12-4 | CASSYLSGNTIYF
TRBV7-3 | CASSLRGFGSYNEQFF
TRBV15 | CATSRDPTGFTGELFF
TRBV29-1 | CSVEFSGNINIQYF
TRBV5-1 | CASSGRSTEAFF
TRBV12-3/TRBV12-4 | CASSPWTGGTQYF
TRBV3-1/TRBV3-2 | CASSPRLAGRRTQNEQFF
TRBV11-1 | CASSDSGRVETQYF
TRBV19 | CASRKVAGGPTYEQYF
TRBV3-1/TRBV3-2 | CASSLERFNSPLHF
TRBV19 | CASTKDRANTGELFF
TRBV15 | CATSREEGDGYTF
TRBV5-4 | CASSSPDTGELFF
TRBV29-1 | CSVGGQLNEKLFF
TRBV6-1 | CASSESGVTGELFF
TRBV12-3/TRBV12-4 | CASSPTLRRGYTF
TRBV2 | CASPSGTGNSPLHF
TRBV14 | CASSKGRRAEAFF
TRBV7-9 | CASSYSGGRGTEAFF
TRBV5-6 | CASRRSVGRNTEAFF
TRBV6-6 | CASRKLDSFYGYTF
TRBV9 | CASSEAENIQYF
TRBV5-1 | CASSQQGTYEQYF
TRBV23-1 | CASRPVITDTQYF
TRBV6-5 | CASSYLGFSGYTF
TRBV7-9 | CASSLGYSGNEQFF